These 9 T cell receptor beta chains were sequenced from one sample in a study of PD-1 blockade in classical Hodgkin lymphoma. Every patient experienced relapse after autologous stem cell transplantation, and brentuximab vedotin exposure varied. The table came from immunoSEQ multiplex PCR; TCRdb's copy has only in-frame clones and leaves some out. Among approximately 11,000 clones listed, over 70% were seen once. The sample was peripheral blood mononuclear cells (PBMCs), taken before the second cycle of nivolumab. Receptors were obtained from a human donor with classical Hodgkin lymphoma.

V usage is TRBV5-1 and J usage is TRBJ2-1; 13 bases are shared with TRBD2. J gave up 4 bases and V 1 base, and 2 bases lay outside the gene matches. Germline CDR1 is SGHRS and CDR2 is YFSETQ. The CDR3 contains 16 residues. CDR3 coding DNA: TGCGCCAGCAGCTTGACTAGCGGGAGGGGTTACAATGAGCAGTTCTTC. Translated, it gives CASSLTSGRGYNEQFF. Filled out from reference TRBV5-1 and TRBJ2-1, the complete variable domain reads KAGVTQTPRYLIKTRGQQVTLSCSPISGHRSVSWYQQTPGQGLQFLFEYFSETQRNKGNFPGRFSGRQFSNSRSEMNVSTLELGDSALYLCASSLTSGRGYNEQFFGPGTRLTVL.

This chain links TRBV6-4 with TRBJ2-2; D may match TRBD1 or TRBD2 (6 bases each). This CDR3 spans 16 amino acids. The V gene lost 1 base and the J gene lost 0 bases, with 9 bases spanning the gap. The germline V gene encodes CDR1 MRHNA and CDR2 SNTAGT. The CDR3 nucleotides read TGTGCCAGCAGTGACTTAGGGGGGTCGAACACCGGGGAGCTGTTTTTT. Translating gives CASSDLGGSNTGELFF.

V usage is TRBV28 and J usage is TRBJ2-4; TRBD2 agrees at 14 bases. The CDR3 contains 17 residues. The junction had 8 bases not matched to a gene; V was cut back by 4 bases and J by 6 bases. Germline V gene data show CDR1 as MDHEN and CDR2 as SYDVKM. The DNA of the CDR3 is TGTGCCAGCAGTTCGGGACTAGCGGGAGATTTGGGAAACATTCAGTACTTC. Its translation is CASSSGLAGDLGNIQYF.

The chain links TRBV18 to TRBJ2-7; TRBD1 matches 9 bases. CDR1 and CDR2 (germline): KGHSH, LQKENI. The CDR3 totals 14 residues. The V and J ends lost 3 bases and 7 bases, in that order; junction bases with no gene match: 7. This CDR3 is CASSPGTGLGEQYF. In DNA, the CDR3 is TGTGCCAGCTCACCTGGGACAGGGTTAGGTGAGCAGTACTTC.

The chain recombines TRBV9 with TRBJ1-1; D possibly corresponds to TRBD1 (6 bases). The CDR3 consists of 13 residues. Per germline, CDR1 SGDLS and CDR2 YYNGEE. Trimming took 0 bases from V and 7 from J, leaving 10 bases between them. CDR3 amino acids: CASSVEGGYEAFF. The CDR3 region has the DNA TGTGCCAGCAGCGTAGAGGGGGGTTATGAAGCTTTCTTT.

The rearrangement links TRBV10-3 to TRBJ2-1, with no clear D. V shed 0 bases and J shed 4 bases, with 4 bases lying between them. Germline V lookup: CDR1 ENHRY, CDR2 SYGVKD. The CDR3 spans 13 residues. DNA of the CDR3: TGTGCCATCAGTGAGTCCGGATACAATGAGCAGTTCTTC. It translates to CAISESGYNEQFF.

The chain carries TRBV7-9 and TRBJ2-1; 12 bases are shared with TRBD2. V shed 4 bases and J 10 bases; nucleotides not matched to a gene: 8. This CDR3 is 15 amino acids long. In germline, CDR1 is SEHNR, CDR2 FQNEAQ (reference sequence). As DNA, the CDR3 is TGTGCCAGCAGCTATGGACTAGCGGGAAAAGGCGAGCAGTTCTTC. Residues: CASSYGLAGKGEQFF.

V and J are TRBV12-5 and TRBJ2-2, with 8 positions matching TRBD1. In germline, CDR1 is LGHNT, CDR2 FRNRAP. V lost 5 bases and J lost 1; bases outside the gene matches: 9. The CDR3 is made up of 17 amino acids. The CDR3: CASGQTPGTGNTGELFF. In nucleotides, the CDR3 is TGTGCTAGTGGTCAGACCCCGGGGACAGGGAACACCGGGGAGCTGTTTTTT.

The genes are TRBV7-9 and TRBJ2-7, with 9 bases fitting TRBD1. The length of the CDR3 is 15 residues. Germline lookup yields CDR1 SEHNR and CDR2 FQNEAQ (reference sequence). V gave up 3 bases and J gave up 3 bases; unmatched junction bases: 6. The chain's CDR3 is CASSFGTGKLYEQYF. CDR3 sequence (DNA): TGTGCCAGCAGCTTCGGGACAGGGAAACTCTACGAGCAGTACTTC. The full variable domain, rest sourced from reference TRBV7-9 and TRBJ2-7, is DTGVSQNPRHKITKRGQNVTFRCDPISEHNRLYWYRQTLGQGPEFLTYFQNEAQLEKSRLLSDRFSAERPKGSFSTLEIQRTEQGDSAMYLCASSFGTGKLYEQYFGPGTRLTVT.